The clone carrying this T cell receptor (beta chain) occurred a few times. This entry is derived from a study of radiotherapy plus CTLA-4 blockade in lung cancer. Per germline, CDR1 MDHEN and CDR2 SYDVKM. This CDR3 contains 14 residues. V dropped 2 bases and J dropped 2 bases, with 9 bases sitting between them. Using immunoSEQ multiplex PCR, the repertoire was profiled, and TCRdb retains in-frame clones only, with some absent. The sample shows over 95,000 clones, about four fifths of them seen only once. This chain links TRBV28 with TRBJ2-5; D may be TRBD2 (5 bases). The TCR comes from a human donor with non-small cell lung cancer who had a partial response to radiotherapy plus ipilimumab. Some clones in this sample may be carry-over from other donors' samples. The material was peripheral blood, obtained from a patient treated with radiotherapy plus ipilimumab. The CDR3 DNA sequence: TGTGCCAGCAGTTTACTCCGGGAACAAGAGACCCAGTACTTC. Encoded protein: CASSLLREQETQYF.